This T cell receptor (beta chain) comes out of a study of blood T cell repertoires in COVID-19. TCRdb's table, derived via immunoSEQ multiplex PCR, lists solely in-frame clones and lacks some. The sample lists about 140,000 clones; approximately 80% were seen once. A single count supports this clone. V lost 6 bases and J lost 1; bases outside the gene matches: 3. CDR1 and CDR2 from the germline V gene are SGHRS and YFSETQ. The CDR3 covers 13 residues. The material sequenced was peripheral blood. This chain uses TRBV5-1 with TRBJ2-5; 7 nucleotides match TRBD1. The sequence came from a man aged 50 or older with acute or convalescent COVID-19. CDR3 protein: CASTGQLQETQYF. CDR3 DNA sequence: TGCGCCAGCACGGGACAGCTCCAAGAGACCCAGTACTTC.